This entry lists 16 T cell receptor beta chains sequenced from one sample in a study of T-cell reconstitution after alpha-beta-depleted transplantation in children (dated by TCRdb to about 2016). In the paper's terms, the treatment or condition label means: allogeneic hematopoietic cell transplantation with graft depleted of TCRalphabeta T cells and CD19 B cells. Receptor amplification or capture employed PCR. The sample was run on an Illumina HiSeq 2500. Molecular barcoding was employed in the preparation of TCR libraries, with unique molecular identifiers being used to normalize TCRbeta repertoire quantification. The raw public data were reprocessed by TCRdb itself: fastp quality trimming at Q25, MiXCR clonotype calling, in-frame beta chains only. Rows are unified per CDR3 protein, each entry keeping the most common DNA and genes. This sample lists about 900,000 distinct CDR3 sequences; roughly 29% were detected once. In total, the top ten clones hold under 30% of the sample.

The material was PBMCs, mostly from graft donor cells, obtained 360 days after TCRalphabeta/CD19-depleted stem cell transplant. The receptor source for this set is a boy under two years old who had a stem cell transplant for SCID, so the T cells may come from the graft donor.

The count of this clonotype is one. CDR3 protein: CASSLSSGQTKESGKNIQYF. The CDR3 bases are TGTGCCAGCAGCTTAAGCTCGGGACAGACTAAGGAGTCCGGCAAAAACATTCAGTACTTC. This rearrangement joins TRBV11-1 to TRBJ2-4, with 7 nucleotides matching TRBD1. This CDR3 is 20 amino acids long. The V gene end was trimmed by 2 bases and the J gene end by 3 bases; junction bases not matched to a gene: 19. The V gene's germline CDR1 is SGHAT and CDR2 FQDESV (reference sequence).

This clonotype has more than one count but fewer than ten. This chain uses TRBV12-3 or TRBV12-4 with TRBJ2-5; D is unresolved. V was cut by 2 bases and J by 2 bases, with 6 bases left in between. The CDR3 is 13 amino acids. In DNA, the CDR3 is TGTGCCAGCAGTTTAAAGCCACAAGAGACCCAGTACTTC. It codes for CASSLKPQETQYF.

This clonotype was observed a few times. The rearrangement uses TRBV11-2 and TRBJ2-5; maybe TRBD1 (6 bases). In germline, CDR1 is SGHAT, CDR2 FQNNGV. The CDR3 has 16 residues. V was shortened by 1 base and J by 1 base, with 13 bases between the two germline ends. CDR3 sequence: CASSLGSRGGQETQYF. CDR3 nucleotide sequence: TGTGCCAGCAGCTTAGGCTCCAGAGGGGGCCAAGAGACCCAGTACTTC.

The chain links TRBV28 to TRBJ2-7; D possibly matches TRBD1 or TRBD2 (5 bases each). V gave up 6 bases and J gave up 0 bases, with 15 bases separating them. Germline V gene sequence: CDR1 MDHEN, CDR2 SYDVKM. This CDR3 contains 15 residues. The CDR3 DNA reads as TGTGCCAGCAGCCCCGGGGACGCCGTCTCCTACGAGCAGTACTTC. Its protein is CASSPGDAVSYEQYF. The full variable domain, its missing parts supplied by reference TRBV28 and TRBJ2-7, is DVKVTQSSRYLVKRTGEKVFLECVQDMDHENMFWYRQDPGLGLRLIYFSYDVKMKEKGDIPEGYSVSREKKERFSLILESASTNQTSMYLCASSPGDAVSYEQYFGPGTRLTVT.

The CDR3 here is CASSRIRGETQYF. The CDR3 nucleotides read TGTGCCAGCAGCCGTATTCGGGGGGAGACCCAGTACTTC. This sequence joins TRBV5-6 and TRBJ2-5; D is perhaps TRBD2 (6 bases). Germline V gene lookup returns CDR1 SGHDT and CDR2 YYEEEE. The CDR3 totals 13 residues. The ends were cut back, 4 bases at V and 5 bases at J, with 12 bases in the middle.

V is TRBV12-3 or TRBV12-4 and J is TRBJ1-1; D gene uncertain. The CDR3 is made up of 16 amino acids. Trimming shortened V by 1 base and J by 5 bases, and 17 bases separated the two germline ends. The CDR3 is CASSLGGAGEKTEAFF. The CDR3 region has the DNA TGTGCCAGCAGTTTAGGGGGAGCAGGTGAAAAAACTGAAGCTTTCTTT.

The rearrangement links TRBV30 to TRBJ2-5; possible D gene TRBD1, 5 bases. V was shortened by 5 bases and J by 4 bases, with 14 bases between the two germline ends. The CDR3 is made up of 13 amino acids. Looked up from germline, CDR1 is GTSNPN and CDR2 is SVGIG (reference sequence). CDR3 amino acids: CAWDPGYRETQYF. CDR3 DNA sequence: TGTGCCTGGGACCCAGGGTACCGAGAGACCCAGTACTTC. The complete variable domain, with remaining parts taken from reference TRBV30 and TRBJ2-5, reads SQTIHQWPATLVQPVGSPLSLECTVEGTSNPNLYWYRQAAGRGLQLLFYSVGIGQISSEVPQNLSASRPQDRQFILSSKKLLLSDSGFYLCAWDPGYRETQYFGPGTRLLVL.

A few counts support this clonotype. The J gene is TRBJ1-4, the V gene TRBV5-6; D uncertain. Germline V CDR1 and CDR2: SGHDT, YYEEEE. The ends were cut back, 0 bases at V and 5 bases at J, with 8 bases in the middle. The CDR3 has 14 residues. The CDR3 sequence is CASSLEAINEKLFF. The CDR3 nucleotides read TGTGCCAGCAGCTTGGAGGCCATAAATGAAAAACTGTTTTTT.

The CDR3 here is CASSSAIRQVPHEQYF. The CDR3 DNA reads TGCGCCAGCAGCTCGGCCATAAGACAGGTCCCCCACGAGCAGTACTTC. V gene TRBV5-1 combines with J gene TRBJ2-7; maybe TRBD1 (6 bases). Trimming pared 3 bases from V and 5 bases from J, leaving 21 bases between. CDR3 length: 16 amino acids. Germline V gives CDR1 SGHRS, CDR2 YFSETQ.

There are a few counts of this clonotype. V gene TRBV5-5 combines with J gene TRBJ2-7; 7 positions match TRBD1. V was pared by 2 bases and J by 5 bases, with 7 bases of the junction left unmatched. The CDR3 totals 14 residues. Germline V gene lookup returns CDR1 SGHKS and CDR2 YYEKEE (reference sequence). The CDR3 is CASSFHRGSNEQYF. The CDR3 coding sequence is TGTGCCAGCAGCTTCCACAGGGGTTCCAACGAGCAGTACTTC.

This clonotype was found a few times. V is TRBV7-8 and J is TRBJ2-5; 13 bases agree with TRBD2. In germline, CDR1 is SGHVS, CDR2 FQNEAQ. The length of the CDR3 is 17 residues. V dropped 4 bases and J dropped 5; count of bases not matched to a gene: 10. DNA of the CDR3: TGTGCCAGCAGCTCACTCCGGACTAGCGGGGGCGGGGAGACCCAGTACTTC. Amino acids: CASSSLRTSGGGETQYF.

This clonotype turned up a few times. V usage is TRBV12-3 or TRBV12-4 and J usage is TRBJ2-7; D is possibly TRBD2 (6 bases). Trimming stripped 5 bases from V and 6 bases from J, with 23 bases between. The CDR3 loop spans 16 amino acids. The CDR3 DNA reads TGTGCCAGCAGTCCCCAGAGGGGACTCACCGGGTCCGAGCAGTACTTC. Its translation: CASSPQRGLTGSEQYF.

The genes are TRBV28 and TRBJ2-7, with D possibly TRBD1 on 6 matching bases. Trimming took off 6 bases at V and 0 bases at J, with 15 bases between the two ends. The CDR3 consists of 15 residues. Germline V CDR1 and CDR2: MDHEN, SYDVKM. CDR3 coding DNA: TGTGCCAGCAGGCCGGACAGATTGAGCTCCTACGAGCAGTACTTC. This sequence encodes CASRPDRLSSYEQYF.

The chain couples TRBV4-2 to TRBJ1-1; no definite D call. The CDR3 totals 14 residues. Germline lookup yields CDR1 LGHNA and CDR2 YNFKEQ. The ends were cut back, 10 bases at V and 2 bases at J, with 17 bases in the middle. The DNA of the CDR3 is TGTGCCATGAGCCTAGGGCCCCTCAACACTGAAGCTTTCTTT. This gives the protein CAMSLGPLNTEAFF.

The chain carries TRBV20-1 and TRBJ1-1; D gene uncertain. The CDR3 sequence is 13 residues long. CDR1 is DFQATT and CDR2 is SNEGSKA in the germline V gene (reference sequence). V lost 2 bases, J lost 1 base, and 8 bases lay in between. The CDR3 DNA follows: TGCAGTGCTAGAATCCCAGCGAACACTGAAGCTTTCTTT. It specifies CSARIPANTEAFF.

V usage is TRBV27 and J usage is TRBJ2-4; D gene ambiguous. V was clipped by 0 bases and J by 1 base, with 10 bases between them. This CDR3 region has 16 residues. Germline V gene lookup returns CDR1 MNHEY and CDR2 SMNVEV (reference sequence). This CDR3 reads CASSLSPTMAKNIQYF. The CDR3 nucleotides read TGTGCCAGCAGTTTATCCCCGACAATGGCCAAAAACATTCAGTACTTC.